The source of this TCR beta chain is a study of response to subunit inactivated influenza vaccine. Broader study findings: Each seasonal flu vaccination may recruit only limited new T cells, authors suggested.

CDR1 and CDR2 (germline): DFQATT, SNEGSKA (reference sequence). The CDR3 is 15 amino acids. The V gene lost 4 bases and the J gene lost 1 base, with 14 bases spanning the gap. Each CDR3 protein gets one entry after TCRdb re-called the RT-PCR reads with MiXCR. The table includes approximately 700,000 distinct CDR3 sequences, approximately 15% detected once. Details on this clonotype: Its antigen is currently unknown.

The specimen comprised PBMCs from blood, sampled about 12 days after vaccination. This clonotype originated in a man in his fifties who received an inactivated influenza vaccine. The rearrangement joins TRBV20-1 to TRBJ2-4; tentative D call: TRBD1 (5 bases). The CDR3 reads CSAKDIVRAKNIQYF. As DNA, the CDR3 is TGCAGTGCTAAGGACATTGTAAGGGCCAAAAACATTCAGTACTTC.